This record covers a single TCR beta chain. Its antigen is not identified. The data derive from a study of siplizumab effects on memory and regulatory T cells. Whole-study findings and limits: Naive T cell populations appeared to exhibit greater diversity than memory cells and appeared to be major alloresponse contributors. The Treg-derived share of mappable alloreactive CD4+ clones averaged roughly 64% with siplizumab and approximately 28% in controls. Alloreactive sequences traceable to unstimulated CD4+ memory cells declined significantly under siplizumab.

The repertoire was sequenced with immunoSEQ multiplex PCR; TCRdb's copy has only in-frame clones and lacks some. This table holds around 100,000 clones, approximately 94% found once. Per germline, CDR1 SQVTM and CDR2 ANQGSEA. The V gene lost 5 bases and the J gene lost 6 bases, with 18 bases spanning the gap. The CDR3 has 14 residues. Specimen: non-Treg CD4+ T cells sorted from blood. The chain joins TRBV29-1 to TRBJ2-3; D is ambiguous. The TCR comes from a human donor in good health. The DNA for the CDR3 is TGCAGCGTTTTTTCTGAGACGGTAGTGGATACGCAGTATTTT. Amino acids: CSVFSETVVDTQYF.